Given below is one TCR beta chain in context. The sample contains more than one DNA sequence encoding this CDR3. This sample is drawn from a study of blood T cell repertoires in COVID-19. Across the whole study: There were acute and convalescent COVID-19 samples, and they came from the United States, Italy and Spain. The analysed material was cDNA or gDNA that came from T cells, B-cell-depleted T cells, or PBMCs.

Per the study methods: Amplification from reference gene primers served as the basis for estimated nucleated cell counts. Sequencing was performed with immunoSEQ multiplex PCR; in TCRdb, only in-frame clones are kept and a portion is missing. V, J and clone size were drawn from that table, and D and trimming were deduced from the DNA. The data show some 330,000 clones, 88% seen once. Trimming cost V 1 base and J 3 bases; bases outside gene matches: 3. Germline V gene lookup returns CDR1 SGHRS and CDR2 YFSETQ. This CDR3 spans 14 amino acids. The V and J genes are TRBV5-1 and TRBJ2-7; 8 bases line up with TRBD1. The receptor was derived from a woman aged 45-65 years with active or convalescent COVID-19. Source material: peripheral blood. DNA for the CDR3: TGCGCCAGCAGCTTGTATGGACAGGGCTACGAGCAGTACTTC. Residues: CASSLYGQGYEQYF.